One sample yielded the 10 T cell receptor beta chains listed below, sequenced in a study of identifying expanded T cells in peripheral blood. TCRdb keeps only in-frame clones here, not all; method: immunoSEQ multiplex PCR. This sample has more than 85,000 clones; 88% occur once, and the top ten carry 11% to 15%. Sequenced input: blood. These receptors were obtained from a person between 18 and 75 years old in good health.

V and J are TRBV2 and TRBJ2-1, with 8 positions matching TRBD1. There are 11 residues in the CDR3. CDR1 and CDR2 (germline): SNHLY, FYNNEI. The trim removed 5 bases at V and 9 bases at J, leaving 0 bases unmatched. Here the CDR3 reads CASSTGGEQFF. The CDR3 region has the DNA TGTGCCAGCAGTACAGGGGGTGAGCAGTTCTTC.

V gene TRBV7-6 combines with J gene TRBJ1-1, with D perhaps TRBD1 (6 bases). Per germline, CDR1 SGHVS and CDR2 FNYEAQ. Trimming pared 5 bases from V and 4 bases from J, leaving 11 bases between. The CDR3 totals 13 residues. CDR3 region: CASSKGGGTEAFF. CDR3 DNA sequence: TGTGCCAGCAGCAAAGGGGGGGGCACTGAAGCTTTCTTT.

The table lists this clone with a count of one. V gene TRBV27 combines with J gene TRBJ2-6, with a weak D call TRBD2 (7 bases). CDR1 and CDR2 (germline): MNHEY, SMNVEV (reference sequence). V gave up 3 bases and J gave up 4 bases, with 13 bases separating them. The CDR3 loop spans 16 amino acids. CDR3 in amino acids: CASSFRGAKGANVLTF. The CDR3 region has the DNA TGTGCCAGCAGTTTCCGGGGGGCCAAAGGGGCCAACGTCCTGACTTTC.

The chain uses TRBV27 and TRBJ1-2; TRBD1 might be the D (6 bases). Germline-derived CDR1 and CDR2 are MNHEY and SMNVEV (reference sequence). This CDR3 has 14 residues. V shed 6 bases and J shed 1 base, with 12 bases lying between them. The CDR3 DNA reads TGTGCCAGCAGAGGACAGCCTCATAACTATGGCTACACCTTC. Residues: CASRGQPHNYGYTF.

The rearrangement uses TRBV19 and TRBJ2-4; perhaps TRBD1 as D (5 bases). V lost 5 bases to trimming and J lost 8 bases, with 13 bases between them. From germline, CDR1 is LNHDA and CDR2 SQIVND (reference sequence). This CDR3 has 13 residues. The CDR3 DNA follows: TGTGCCAGTAGTCCACGACAGCAGCACATTCAGTACTTC. Encoded protein: CASSPRQQHIQYF.

This rearrangement joins TRBV29-1 to TRBJ2-7; 7 bases agree with TRBD1. Germline values: CDR1 SQVTM, CDR2 ANQGSEA. V trimming: 4 bases; J trimming: 5 bases; junction bases outside the gene matches: 5. This CDR3 has 12 amino acids. CDR3 region: CSVVGGWDEQYF. In nucleotides, the CDR3 is TGCAGCGTTGTAGGGGGCTGGGACGAGCAGTACTTC.

This chain uses TRBV7-9 with TRBJ2-1; 10 nucleotides agree with TRBD1. This CDR3 has 18 amino acids. Germline CDR1 reads SEHNR; CDR2 reads FQNEAQ (reference sequence). V was clipped by 3 bases and J by 6 bases; unmatched bases: 14. CDR3 amino acids: CASSFGFQGQGRRNEQFF. The CDR3 DNA sequence: TGTGCCAGCAGCTTTGGTTTTCAGGGACAGGGGAGACGCAATGAGCAGTTCTTC.

The CDR3 sequence is CAWTRLDNEQFF. DNA of the CDR3: TGTGCCTGGACCAGACTAGACAATGAGCAGTTCTTC. The J gene is TRBJ2-1, the V gene TRBV30; D perhaps matches TRBD2 (6 bases). The CDR3 extends over 12 amino acids. Germline V gives CDR1 GTSNPN, CDR2 SVGIG (reference sequence). Between the trimmed V and J ends, which lost 4 bases and 5 bases, there was a span of 9 bases.

This chain connects TRBV4-1 to TRBJ1-5; 9 nucleotides line up with TRBD1. Germline lookup yields CDR1 MGHRA and CDR2 YSYEKL. This CDR3 region has 16 residues. J lost 4 bases, V lost 0 bases, and 4 bases had no gene match. The CDR3, as DNA: TGCGCCAGCAGCCAAGATAGAGGGACAGGGAATCAGCCCCAGCATTTT. It specifies CASSQDRGTGNQPQHF.

The chain has TRBV5-1 and TRBJ2-1; TRBD1 might be the D (6 bases). The CDR3 totals 12 residues. Trimming cost V 0 bases and J 8 bases, with 6 bases left between them. In germline, CDR1 is SGHRS, CDR2 YFSETQ. The CDR3 spells CASSLAGDEQFF. The CDR3 nucleotides read TGCGCCAGCAGCTTGGCAGGGGATGAGCAGTTCTTC.